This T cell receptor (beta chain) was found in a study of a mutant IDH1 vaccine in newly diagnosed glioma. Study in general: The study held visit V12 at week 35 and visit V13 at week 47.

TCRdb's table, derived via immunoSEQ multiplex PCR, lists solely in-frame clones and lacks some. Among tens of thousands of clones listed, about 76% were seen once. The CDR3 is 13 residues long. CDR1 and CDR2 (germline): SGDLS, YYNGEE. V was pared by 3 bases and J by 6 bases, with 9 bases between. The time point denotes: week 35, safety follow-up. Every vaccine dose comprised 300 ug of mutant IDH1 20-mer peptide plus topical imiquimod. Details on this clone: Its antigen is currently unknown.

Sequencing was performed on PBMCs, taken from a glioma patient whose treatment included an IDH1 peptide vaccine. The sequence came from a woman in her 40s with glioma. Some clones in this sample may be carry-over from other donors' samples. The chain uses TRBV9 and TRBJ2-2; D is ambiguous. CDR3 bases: TGTGCCAGCAGCGCCAACGGTGCCGGGGAGCTGTTTTTT. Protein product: CASSANGAGELFF.